These 13 T cell receptor beta chains came from one sample sequenced in a study of shared clonotypes between healthy human individuals. Produced via immunoSEQ multiplex PCR; TCRdb's table is partial and in-frame only. In the table there are 1.5 million to 1.9 million clones, 98% of which are singletons. Sequencing input: naive CD4+ T cells sorted from blood. As to subset: CD45RA+ positively selected. The receptors were gathered from a man younger than 45 in good health.

Remarks on this clone: The same CDR3 is also encoded by other DNA sequences in this sample. This sequence joins TRBV25-1 and TRBJ2-7, with D tentatively TRBD1 or TRBD2 (5 bases each). Per germline, CDR1 MGHDK and CDR2 SYGVNS. V lost 4 bases to trimming and J lost 4 bases, with 11 bases between them. This CDR3 comprises 13 residues. The CDR3 coding sequence is TGTGCCAGCAGTGTGACCGGGACGTACGAGCAGTACTTC. It is translated as CASSVTGTYEQYF.

V usage is TRBV7-2 and J usage is TRBJ2-7; 8 bases map to TRBD2. This CDR3 spans 15 amino acids. The germline CDR1 and CDR2 sequences are SGHTA and FQGNSA. V shed 6 bases, J shed 0 bases, and the junction held 7 bases outside the gene matches. The CDR3: CASRLTSASSYEQYF. The DNA for the CDR3 is TGTGCCAGCAGGTTGACTAGCGCAAGCTCCTACGAGCAGTACTTC.

The chain employs TRBV29-1 and TRBJ2-6, with D uncertain. The germline gives CDR1 SQVTM, CDR2 ANQGSEA. V dropped 2 bases and J dropped 1 base, with 6 bases sitting between them. There are 14 residues in the CDR3. CDR3 region: CSVEPESGANVLTF. CDR3 nucleotide sequence: TGCAGCGTTGAACCGGAATCTGGGGCCAACGTCCTGACTTTC.

The genes are TRBV6-1 and TRBJ2-3, with 8 positions matching TRBD2. The V and J ends lost 4 bases and 4 bases, in that order; junction bases with no gene match: 7. The CDR3 runs to 15 residues. Germline values: CDR1 MNHNS, CDR2 SASEGT. This CDR3 is CASSARREEADTQYF. The CDR3 DNA follows: TGTGCCAGCAGTGCGCGGCGGGAGGAGGCAGATACGCAGTATTTT.

This rearrangement joins TRBV9 to TRBJ2-3; maybe TRBD1 (6 bases). Germline CDR1 is SGDLS and CDR2 is YYNGEE. CDR3 length: 15 residues. Trimming cost V 2 bases and J 0 bases, with 10 bases left between them. The DNA of the CDR3 is TGTGCCAGCAGCGTGAGGGGACATAGCACAGATACGCAGTATTTT. Amino acids: CASSVRGHSTDTQYF.

This chain uses TRBV5-4 with TRBJ2-1, with TRBD1 matching over 9 bases. CDR1 and CDR2 from the germline V gene are SGHNT and YYREEE (reference sequence). The trim removed 5 bases at V and 5 bases at J, leaving 11 bases unmatched. This CDR3 comprises 16 residues. CDR3 amino acids: CASRRYTGTGNNEQFF. The CDR3 DNA follows: TGTGCCAGCAGACGTTATACCGGGACAGGGAACAATGAGCAGTTCTTC.

The table lists this clone with a count of one. The chain combines TRBV7-9 with TRBJ2-4, with 7 positions matching TRBD1. Trimming at V came to 5 bases and at J to 0 bases, leaving 16 bases not matched to a gene. The CDR3 contains 19 residues. Germline V gives CDR1 SEHNR, CDR2 FQNEAQ (reference sequence). As DNA, the CDR3 is TGTGCCAGCAGCCCCCGACAGGGATCGGGGAGCCTAGCCAAAAACATTCAGTACTTC. Its translation is CASSPRQGSGSLAKNIQYF.

This clone was seen only once. This sequence joins TRBV6-1 and TRBJ2-3, with TRBD2 matching 7 bases. J lost 1 base, V lost 4 bases, and 5 bases had no gene match. This CDR3 spans 15 amino acids. Per the germline V gene, CDR1 is MNHNS and CDR2 is SASEGT. The CDR3 DNA reads TGTGCCAGCAGTGCGCGGACTAGGGGCACAGATACGCAGTATTTT. The encoded protein is CASSARTRGTDTQYF.

A note on this clone: Other DNA sequences within the sample encode an identical CDR3. V usage is TRBV9 and J usage is TRBJ2-3; TRBD2 matches 7 bases. V was pared by 0 bases and J by 0 bases, with 4 bases of the junction left unmatched. There are 16 residues in the CDR3. From germline, CDR1 is SGDLS and CDR2 YYNGEE. Written as DNA, the CDR3 is TGTGCCAGCAGCGTAGGAGGGAGGGCTAGCACAGATACGCAGTATTTT. Its protein is CASSVGGRASTDTQYF.

CDR3 loop: CASSETGTGPYNEQFF. The CDR3 DNA sequence: TGTGCCAGCAGTGAAACCGGGACAGGGCCTTACAATGAGCAGTTCTTC. This chain connects TRBV25-1 to TRBJ2-1; TRBD1 matches 9 bases. Trimming removed 2 bases from V and 4 bases from J; junction bases left unmatched: 6. Germline V CDR1 and CDR2: MGHDK, SYGVNS. The CDR3 runs 16 residues. The entire variable domain, with the rest obtained from reference TRBV25-1 and TRBJ2-1, is as follows: EADIYQTPRYLVIGTGKKITLECSQTMGHDKMYWYQQDPGMELHLIHYSYGVNSTEKGDLSSESTVSRIRTEHFPLTLESARPSHTSQYLCASSETGTGPYNEQFFGPGTRLTVL.

The gene calls are TRBV5-1 and TRBJ2-5, with D unclear. The CDR3 consists of 12 residues. Between the trimmed V and J ends, which lost 1 base and 4 bases, there was a span of 5 bases. Germline CDR1 reads SGHRS; CDR2 reads YFSETQ. This CDR3 reads CASSLPRETQYF. In nucleotides, the CDR3 is TGCGCCAGCAGCTTGCCAAGAGAGACCCAGTACTTC.

The chain is built from TRBV2 and TRBJ2-6; 8 bases fit TRBD2. CDR1 is SNHLY and CDR2 is FYNNEI in the germline V gene. The J segment lost 2 bases and the V segment lost 7 bases, leaving 4 bases of the junction unmatched. The CDR3 contains 15 residues. CDR3: CASKPAGAGANVLTF. The CDR3 DNA reads as TGTGCCAGCAAGCCAGCGGGAGCTGGGGCCAACGTCCTGACTTTC.

The chain is built from TRBV5-4 and TRBJ2-1, with 7 nucleotides matching TRBD2. CDR3 length: 17 amino acids. Germline V gene data show CDR1 as SGHNT and CDR2 as YYREEE (reference sequence). J was trimmed by 4 bases and V by 1 base; bases with no gene match: 11. The CDR3 loop reads CASSLFPRGSLYNEQFF. The CDR3 coding sequence is TGTGCCAGCAGCTTGTTTCCTCGCGGGAGCCTATACAATGAGCAGTTCTTC.